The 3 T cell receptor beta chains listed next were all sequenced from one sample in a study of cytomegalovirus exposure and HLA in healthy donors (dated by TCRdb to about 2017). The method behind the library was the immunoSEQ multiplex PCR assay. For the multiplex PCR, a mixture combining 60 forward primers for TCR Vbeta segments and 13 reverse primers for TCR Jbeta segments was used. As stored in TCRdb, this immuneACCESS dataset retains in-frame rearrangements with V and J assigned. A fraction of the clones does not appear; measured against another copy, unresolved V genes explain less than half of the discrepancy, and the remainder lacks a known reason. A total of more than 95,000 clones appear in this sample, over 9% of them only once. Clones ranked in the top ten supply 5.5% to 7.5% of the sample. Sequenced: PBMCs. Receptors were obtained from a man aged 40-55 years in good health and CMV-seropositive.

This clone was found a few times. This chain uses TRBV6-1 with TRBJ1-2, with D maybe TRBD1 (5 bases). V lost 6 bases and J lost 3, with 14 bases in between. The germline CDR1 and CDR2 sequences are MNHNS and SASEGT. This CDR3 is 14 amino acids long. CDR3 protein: CASREHRTYYGYTF. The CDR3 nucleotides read TGTGCCAGCAGGGAACACAGGACATACTATGGCTACACCTTC.

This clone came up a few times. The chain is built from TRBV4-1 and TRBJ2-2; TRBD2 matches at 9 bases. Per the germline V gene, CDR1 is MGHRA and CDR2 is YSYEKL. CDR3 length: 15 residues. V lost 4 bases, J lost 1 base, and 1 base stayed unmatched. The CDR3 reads CASSRGRGNTGELFF. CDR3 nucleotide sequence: TGCGCCAGCAGCCGCGGGAGGGGGAACACCGGGGAGCTGTTTTTT.

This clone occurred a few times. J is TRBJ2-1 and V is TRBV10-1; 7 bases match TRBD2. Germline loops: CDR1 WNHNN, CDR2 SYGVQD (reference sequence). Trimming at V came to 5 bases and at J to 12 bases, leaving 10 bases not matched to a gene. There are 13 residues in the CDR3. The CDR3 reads CASSSNTGTMQFF. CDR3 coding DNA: TGCGCCAGCAGTTCCAATACCGGGACTATGCAGTTCTTC.